The 5 T cell receptor beta chains below all came from one sample that was sequenced in a study of response to subunit inactivated influenza vaccine. TCRdb itself ran the RT-PCR reads through MiXCR, one entry per CDR3 protein. The sample contains approximately 500,000 distinct CDR3 sequences, 12% to 15% of which appear only once. Sample: PBMCs from blood, taken 12 days after vaccination. Every receptor here comes from a man aged 50 to 59 who received an inactivated influenza vaccine.

This clonotype was found a few times. The chain has TRBV7-9 and TRBJ2-5; D unclear. The CDR3 totals 15 residues. Trimming stripped 3 bases from V and 0 bases from J, with 11 bases between. The germline V gene has CDR1 SEHNR and CDR2 FQNEAQ (reference sequence). The CDR3 DNA reads TGTGCCAGCAGCTTGAAATCGATAAACCAAGAGACCCAGTACTTC. Protein: CASSLKSINQETQYF.

The chain links TRBV28 to TRBJ2-3, with 10 bases aligning to TRBD2. Trimming cost V 1 base and J 0 bases; bases outside gene matches: 10. CDR3 length: 19 amino acids. The V gene's germline CDR1 is MDHEN and CDR2 SYDVKM. As DNA, the CDR3 is TGTGCCAGCAGTTTATTTGGTAGCGGGAGGTTTTCGAGCACAGATACGCAGTATTTT. It is translated as CASSLFGSGRFSSTDTQYF.

The rearrangement joins TRBV20-1 to TRBJ1-1, with D perhaps matching TRBD1 (5 bases). The V end was cut by 6 bases, the J end by 4 bases, with 12 bases between. Germline CDR1 DFQATT, CDR2 SNEGSKA (reference sequence). The CDR3 consists of 12 residues. The CDR3 region has the DNA TGCAGTGCCAGGCAGGGTTCCACTGAAGCTTTCTTT. This sequence encodes CSARQGSTEAFF.

The chain recombines TRBV5-6 with TRBJ2-1; no clear D. Trimming pared 0 bases from V and 9 bases from J, leaving 10 bases between. The CDR3 totals 13 residues. The germline gives CDR1 SGHDT, CDR2 YYEEEE. CDR3 amino acids: CASSLGLTVEQFF. CDR3 in DNA: TGTGCCAGCAGCTTGGGGTTGACGGTTGAGCAGTTCTTC. Supplemented by reference TRBV5-6 and TRBJ2-1, the full variable domain reads DAGVTQSPTHLIKTRGQQVTLRCSPKSGHDTVSWYQQALGQGPQFIFQYYEEEERQRGNFPDRFSGHQFPNYSSELNVNALLLGDSALYLCASSLGLTVEQFFGPGTRLTVL.

This chain uses TRBV12-3 or TRBV12-4 with TRBJ1-4; D ambiguous. CDR3 length: 13 residues. Trimming stripped 1 base from V and 8 bases from J, with 8 bases between. The CDR3 nucleotides are TGTGCCAGCAGTTTAGACCTTGGGGAAAAACTGTTTTTT. Its protein is CASSLDLGEKLFF.